These 14 T cell receptor beta chains came from one sample sequenced in a study of T cell responses to AZD1222 COVID-19 vaccine (dated by TCRdb to 2020 to 2022). Taken with the paper, the label for time point translates to: about 28 days (+/-7) after the second vaccine dose. Library creation used the immunoSEQ multiplex PCR assay. TCRdb mirrors the immuneACCESS table, restricted to in-frame sequences. Some clones are absent from its copies; in checked studies, under half trace to an unresolved V gene, and the reason for the others is unknown. In all, the sample holds approximately 200,000 clones, and 80% to 95% of those were seen once. Roughly 3.5% of the sample belongs to the ten largest clones. The starting material was peripheral blood, obtained 28 days after the second AZD1222 dose. These receptors were collected from an adult who received the AZD1222 COVID-19 vaccine.

The V gene is TRBV28, the J gene TRBJ2-6, with 9 positions matching TRBD2. CDR1 and CDR2 (germline): MDHEN, SYDVKM. This CDR3 has 19 residues. V shed 3 bases, J shed 3 bases, and the junction held 12 bases outside the gene matches. CDR3 DNA: TGTGCCAGCAGTTTCCTTGGGGCGGGAGGGACCAATGGGGCCAACGTCCTGACTTTC. Protein product: CASSFLGAGGTNGANVLTF.

This clone was counted once. The V and J genes are TRBV29-1 and TRBJ1-1; 9 bases line up with TRBD1. This CDR3 has 13 amino acids. Trimming at V came to 6 bases and at J to 4 bases, leaving 6 bases not matched to a gene. In germline, CDR1 is SQVTM, CDR2 ANQGSEA. CDR3 sequence (DNA): TGCAGCGTCGACGGACAGGGGCGCACTGAAGCTTTCTTT. The encoded protein is CSVDGQGRTEAFF.

V and J are TRBV30 and TRBJ2-7; unclear D gene. This CDR3 is built from 14 residues. The ends were cut back, 4 bases at V and 0 bases at J, with 13 bases in the middle. Per germline, CDR1 GTSNPN and CDR2 SVGIG (reference sequence). CDR3 coding DNA: TGTGCCTGGAAACCCGACTGGAGCTCCTACGAGCAGTACTTC. Translated, it gives CAWKPDWSSYEQYF.

V is TRBV3-1 (or the pseudogene TRBV3-2) and J is TRBJ1-6; D is uncertain. This CDR3 is 17 amino acids long. The V end was cut by 1 base, the J end by 7 bases, with 17 bases between. Germline-derived CDR1 and CDR2 are LGHDT and YNNKEL (reference sequence). CDR3 DNA sequence: TGTGCCAGCAGCCAAGTCAGTGGTCCGAGAAGGAATTCACCCCTCCACTTT. Its protein is CASSQVSGPRRNSPLHF.

The chain is built from TRBV9 and TRBJ1-1; D may be TRBD1 (5 bases). Germline loops: CDR1 SGDLS, CDR2 YYNGEE. The V end was cut by 7 bases, the J end by 1 base, with 5 bases between. This CDR3 is 11 amino acids long. CDR3 DNA: TGTGCCAGCGGGGGGAACACTGAAGCTTTCTTT. This encodes CASGGNTEAFF.

V and J are TRBV28 and TRBJ1-2; the match to TRBD1 covers 7 bases. Germline CDR1 is MDHEN and CDR2 is SYDVKM. This CDR3 has 13 residues. V lost 6 bases to trimming and J lost 6 bases; unmatched junction nucleotides: 7. CDR3 region: CASRSTGWNGYTF. CDR3 DNA sequence: TGTGCCAGCAGATCGACAGGGTGGAATGGCTACACCTTC.

This chain joins TRBV5-1 and TRBJ2-1, with 8 bases that match TRBD1. CDR1 and CDR2 from the germline V gene are SGHRS and YFSETQ. The CDR3 has 14 amino acids. V gave up 6 bases and J gave up 7 bases; unmatched junction bases: 9. The CDR3 is CASTLTGVSNEQFF. CDR3 nucleotides: TGCGCCAGCACGCTGACAGGGGTGTCAAATGAGCAGTTCTTC.

This chain links TRBV10-3 with TRBJ1-1, with D tentatively TRBD1 (5 bases). Per germline, CDR1 ENHRY and CDR2 SYGVKD. The CDR3 loop spans 15 amino acids. Trimming removed 5 bases from V and 4 bases from J, with 17 bases in between. The CDR3 DNA reads TGTGCCATCAGTTGGACGGGGGAAGGTCGCACTGAAGCTTTCTTT. Translation: CAISWTGEGRTEAFF.

CDR3 amino acids: CASSLNSGANVLTF. The CDR3 region has the DNA TGTGCCAGCAGCTTGAATTCTGGGGCCAACGTCCTGACTTTC. This chain uses TRBV7-8 with TRBJ2-6; D gene unclear. The V end was cut by 3 bases, the J end by 1 base, with 4 bases between. CDR1 and CDR2 (germline): SGHVS, FQNEAQ. The CDR3 has 14 residues.

The chain links TRBV5-6 to TRBJ2-3, with 9 bases fitting TRBD2. This CDR3 is built from 17 residues. Trimming took 2 bases from V and 0 from J; bases not matched to a gene: 7. CDR1 is SGHDT, CDR2 YYEEEE, per germline. The CDR3, as DNA: TGTGCCAGCAGCTTAGCTAGCGGGACCTCAAGCACAGATACGCAGTATTTT. It translates to CASSLASGTSSTDTQYF.

V gene TRBV28 combines with J gene TRBJ1-2; D may be TRBD1 (5 bases). V shed 8 bases and J shed 6 bases, with 16 bases lying between them. Germline V lookup: CDR1 MDHEN, CDR2 SYDVKM. The CDR3 contains 13 residues. CDR3 DNA: TGTGCCAGCCCCCCCTCTCGGGGGGATGGCTACACCTTC. It specifies CASPPSRGDGYTF.

This rearrangement joins TRBV4-2 to TRBJ2-1, with D possibly TRBD2 on 7 matching bases. Germline CDR1 LGHNA, CDR2 YNFKEQ. CDR3 size: 15 residues. Trimming removed 4 bases at V and 4 bases at J, with 14 bases between. The CDR3 region has the DNA TGTGCCAGCAGCCTGGGGGGGACAAATTACAATGAGCAGTTCTTC. Translation: CASSLGGTNYNEQFF.

The chain employs TRBV7-2 and TRBJ1-2; TRBD1 matches at 7 bases. V was clipped by 5 bases and J by 6 bases; unmatched bases: 12. This CDR3 spans 15 amino acids. CDR1 is SGHTA and CDR2 is FQGNSA in the germline V gene. CDR3 bases: TGTGCCAGCAGCCAGACAGGGCCGTCCCGCAATGGCTACACCTTC. It yields the protein CASSQTGPSRNGYTF.

This sequence joins TRBV4-2 and TRBJ2-2; tentatively, D is TRBD2 (6 bases). The ends were cut back, 1 base at V and 1 base at J, with 13 bases in the middle. The CDR3 spans 17 residues. In germline, CDR1 is LGHNA, CDR2 YNFKEQ. Here the CDR3 reads CASSQAEGLLNTGELFF. The CDR3 bases are TGTGCCAGCAGCCAAGCCGAGGGACTCCTGAACACCGGGGAGCTGTTTTTT.